One sample yielded the 7 T cell receptor beta chains listed below, sequenced in a study of blood T cells in healthy people across ages. Then a second PCR, running roughly 7 to 11 cycles, was carried out with a sample-barcoded 5' primer and a J-beta primer mix. TCRdb called the 5' RACE reads again in MiXCR, with one record for every CDR3 protein. Among about 510,000 distinct CDR3 sequences listed, around a quarter were seen once. The data also belong to a second study, concerning T cells of mothers and their children.

The sample consisted of blood. The origin of the receptors is a boy between 2 and 15 years old in good health.

This clonotype was recorded a few times. The chain carries TRBV29-1 and TRBJ2-1, with D perhaps being TRBD1 or TRBD2 (6 bases each). Germline CDR1 and CDR2: SQVTM and ANQGSEA. V shed 3 bases and J shed 4 bases, with 19 bases lying between them. The CDR3 is 16 amino acids. CDR3 coding DNA: TGCAGCGTTGATCTACCCGGAGGGGGAGATTACAATGAGCAGTTCTTC. Amino acids: CSVDLPGGGDYNEQFF.

This clonotype was seen at least ten times. The chain links TRBV20-1 to TRBJ2-1; the D gene is possibly TRBD2 (6 bases). The CDR3 sequence is 12 residues long. V lost 6 bases and J lost 9, with 15 bases in between. The germline V gene has CDR1 DFQATT and CDR2 SNEGSKA (reference sequence). CDR3 DNA: TGCAGTGCCCCCTCAGAGGGAGGTGAGCAGTTCTTC. It codes for CSAPSEGGEQFF.

This clonotype was picked up a small number of times. This rearrangement joins TRBV5-1 to TRBJ2-5; the match to TRBD2 covers 11 bases. The CDR3 is 16 amino acids. Germline CDR1 and CDR2: SGHRS and YFSETQ. Trimming at V came to 2 bases and at J to 7 bases, leaving 10 bases not matched to a gene. CDR3 residues: CASSFGTSGQARTQYF. In nucleotides, the CDR3 is TGCGCCAGCAGCTTCGGGACTAGCGGCCAAGCTAGGACCCAGTACTTC.

The chain couples TRBV6-2 or TRBV6-3 to TRBJ2-3; D is ambiguous. V lost 0 bases, J lost 7 bases, and 8 bases lay in between. The CDR3 is 13 amino acids. Germline V CDR1 and CDR2: MNHEY, SVGEGT. CDR3 in DNA: TGTGCCAGCAGTTACTCGTTGCACCATACGCAGTATTTT. This translates into CASSYSLHHTQYF.

This clonotype was seen only a few times. The chain combines TRBV28 with TRBJ2-3; no firm D call. Trimming pared 6 bases from V and 2 bases from J, leaving 12 bases between. CDR1 and CDR2 (germline): MDHEN, SYDVKM. The CDR3 spans 14 residues. The CDR3, as DNA: TGTGCCAGCAGCGGCGGAGAGAACACAGATACGCAGTATTTT. This translates into CASSGGENTDTQYF.

This clonotype was recorded a few times. The V gene is TRBV18, the J gene TRBJ2-1; D call uncertain. Germline V gene sequence: CDR1 KGHSH, CDR2 LQKENI. This CDR3 has 15 amino acids. The V gene lost 3 bases and the J gene lost 1 base, with 10 bases spanning the gap. CDR3 sequence reads: CASSPLGMSYNEQFF. DNA for the CDR3: TGTGCCAGCTCACCCCTGGGGATGTCCTACAATGAGCAGTTCTTC.

The CDR3 sequence: CASSPRPPRNIQYF. CDR3 coding DNA: TGTGCCAGCAGCCCCCGACCGCCTAGAAACATTCAGTACTTC. The V call is TRBV7-2, the J call TRBJ2-4; D call uncertain. CDR1 is SGHTA, CDR2 FQGNSA, per germline. V dropped 5 bases and J dropped 6 bases, with 14 bases sitting between them. The CDR3 sequence is 14 residues long.